The 29 T cell receptor beta chains reported below all come from one sample, sequenced in a study of T cell changes during pregnancy in multiple sclerosis. Here immunoSEQ multiplex PCR was the method, and the copy in TCRdb shows in-frame clones only, minus some. The sample has 60,000 to 65,000 clones, 90% seen once. The material sequenced was peripheral blood, taken in the second trimester of pregnancy. The receptors shown here come from a female donor in good health, enrolled as a control in a pregnancy study.

V and J are TRBV7-2 and TRBJ2-3; TRBD2 matches 7 bases. This CDR3 contains 16 residues. V trimming: 3 bases; J trimming: 0 bases; junction bases outside the gene matches: 6. CDR1 is SGHTA, CDR2 FQGNSA, per germline. This CDR3 reads CASSLTGGPSTDTQYF. CDR3 sequence (DNA): TGTGCCAGCAGCTTGACGGGAGGTCCTAGCACAGATACGCAGTATTTT.

The rearrangement links TRBV27 to TRBJ1-2, with 10 bases identical to TRBD1. CDR1 is MNHEY, CDR2 SMNVEV, per germline (reference sequence). CDR3 length equals 16 residues. V lost 6 bases, J lost 0 bases, and 7 bases stayed unmatched. The CDR3 reads CASRRDRGRTNYGYTF. CDR3 DNA: TGTGCCAGCAGGCGGGACAGGGGCCGGACTAACTATGGCTACACCTTC.

The rearrangement links TRBV6-5 to TRBJ2-1, with TRBD1 identical over 8 bases. The CDR3 consists of 14 residues. CDR1 and CDR2 from the germline V gene are MNHEY and SVGAGI. J lost 4 bases, V lost 6 bases, and 5 bases had no gene match. The CDR3 DNA follows: TGTGCCAGCAGACCAGGGGGCCTTTACAATGAGCAGTTCTTC. Amino acids: CASRPGGLYNEQFF.

This chain connects TRBV30 to TRBJ1-5; 7 nucleotides agree with TRBD1. CDR1 and CDR2 from the germline V gene are GTSNPN and SVGIG (reference sequence). The ends lost 0 bases at V and 6 bases at J; junction bases unmatched: 11. This CDR3 contains 16 residues. The CDR3 sequence is CAWSVQDGTASQPQHF. The CDR3 nucleotides read TGTGCCTGGAGTGTACAAGATGGGACAGCAAGTCAGCCCCAGCATTTT.

This chain joins TRBV7-9 and TRBJ2-1; 12 positions agree with TRBD2. After removal of 4 bases from V and 7 bases from J, the junction contained 14 bases not matched to a gene. Germline values: CDR1 SEHNR, CDR2 FQNEAQ (reference sequence). CDR3 length: 18 residues. The CDR3 reads CASSSSTSGSGWVNEQFF. The CDR3 DNA sequence: TGTGCCAGCAGCTCTTCGACTAGCGGGAGTGGTTGGGTAAATGAGCAGTTCTTC.

This chain joins TRBV5-1 and TRBJ2-5; 10 bases are shared with TRBD1. From germline, CDR1 is SGHRS and CDR2 YFSETQ. V lost 4 bases to trimming and J lost 5 bases; unmatched junction nucleotides: 8. The CDR3 length is 15 residues. In nucleotides, the CDR3 is TGCGCCAGCAGCGGCGACAGGGGGCCGGGGGAGACCCAGTACTTC. It yields the protein CASSGDRGPGETQYF.

The chain recombines TRBV7-8 with TRBJ2-3, with D possibly matching TRBD2 (6 bases). The V and J ends lost 5 bases and 2 bases respectively, with 11 bases between them. The CDR3 runs to 14 residues. Germline V gene lookup returns CDR1 SGHVS and CDR2 FQNEAQ. The CDR3 DNA follows: TGTGCCAGCAGCCCGGGACTTCCCACAGATACGCAGTATTTT. This translates into CASSPGLPTDTQYF.

This sequence joins TRBV12-2 and TRBJ2-1; the table's D gene call, TRBD2, was not cross checked with the DNA. TRBV12-2 is described as a pseudogene. This CDR3 has 17 residues. The CDR3 DNA follows: TGTGCAAGTCGCTTGAAGGTTAGCGGGAGGGCTGACAATGAGCAGTTCTTC. It yields the protein CASRLKVSGRADNEQFF.

The rearrangement joins TRBV28 to TRBJ2-3, with a possible D match to TRBD2 (5 bases). Trimming cost V 3 bases and J 2 bases, with 9 bases left between them. The CDR3 has 14 amino acids. Per the germline V gene, CDR1 is MDHEN and CDR2 is SYDVKM. This CDR3 is CASSFGLNTDTQYF. The CDR3, as DNA: TGTGCCAGCAGTTTCGGACTGAACACAGATACGCAGTATTTT.

The genes are TRBV5-4 and TRBJ1-1; 9 nucleotides agree with TRBD1. The CDR3 is made up of 14 amino acids. Germline-derived CDR1 and CDR2 are SGHNT and YYREEE (reference sequence). V trimming: 0 bases; J trimming: 8 bases; junction bases outside the gene matches: 5. The CDR3 DNA sequence: TGTGCCAGCAGCTTGGGGGACAGGGCGGAGGAAGCTTTCTTT. This codes for CASSLGDRAEEAFF.

The V call is TRBV5-1, the J call TRBJ2-2; D perhaps matches TRBD2 (5 bases). Between the trimmed V and J ends, which lost 2 bases and 5 bases, there was a span of 10 bases. The CDR3 sequence is 14 residues long. Germline CDR1 reads SGHRS; CDR2 reads YFSETQ. The CDR3 loop reads CASSFDPGTGELFF. In DNA form, the CDR3 reads TGCGCCAGCAGCTTTGACCCGGGGACCGGGGAGCTGTTTTTT.

A remark on this clone: The DNA is omitted, as the CDR3 cannot be located on it reliably, and the CDR3 follows TCRdb's listing. The J gene is TRBJ2-7, the V gene TRBV12-1; whether TRBD1, the table's D call, matches the DNA was not checked. TRBV12-1 is designated a pseudogene. Termini included, the CDR3 measures 14 amino acids. CDR3 amino acids: CASSFAAGIDEQYF.

The CDR3 nucleotides are TGTGCCAGCAGTGAACAGGGAATCGGCTATGGCTACACCTTC. Residues: CASSEQGIGYGYTF. The rearrangement uses TRBV6-1 and TRBJ1-2; perhaps TRBD1 as D (5 bases). Germline-derived CDR1 and CDR2 are MNHNS and SASEGT. With 2 bases removed from V and 4 bases from J, the gap between germline ends came to 11 bases. CDR3 size: 14 residues.

The gene calls are TRBV27 and TRBJ2-3; 9 nucleotides agree with TRBD1. Germline V gene lookup returns CDR1 MNHEY and CDR2 SMNVEV (reference sequence). The CDR3 runs 15 residues. V lost 6 bases to trimming and J lost 3 bases; unmatched junction nucleotides: 7. In DNA form, the CDR3 reads TGTGCCAGCAGCCTCGGACAGGGGATAACAGATACGCAGTATTTT. Translation: CASSLGQGITDTQYF.

This clone came up once. This chain connects TRBV5-6 to TRBJ2-7; tentatively, D is TRBD1 (6 bases). CDR3 length: 15 amino acids. Trimming stripped 2 bases from V and 0 bases from J, with 12 bases between. From germline, CDR1 is SGHDT and CDR2 YYEEEE. CDR3 sequence: CASSFLGQISYEQYF. The CDR3 region has the DNA TGTGCCAGCAGCTTCTTAGGACAGATCTCCTACGAGCAGTACTTC.

This clone came up once. The gene calls are TRBV27 and TRBJ2-6; no reliable D call. Germline lookup yields CDR1 MNHEY and CDR2 SMNVEV (reference sequence). V was clipped by 2 bases and J by 1 base, with 15 bases between them. The CDR3 consists of 18 residues. Here the CDR3 DNA reads TGTGCCAGCAGTTTACGGGTTTCAGCCCCTTCTGGGGCCAACGTCCTGACTTTC. As protein: CASSLRVSAPSGANVLTF.

The J gene is TRBJ1-4, the V gene TRBV4-1; no reliable D call. CDR1 is MGHRA and CDR2 is YSYEKL in the germline V gene. The V end lost 1 base, the J end lost 8 bases, and 17 bases lay between the germline ends. This CDR3 has 16 amino acids. CDR3 residues: CASSQASTRRGEKLFF. DNA of the CDR3: TGCGCCAGCAGCCAAGCGAGTACAAGGAGAGGAGAAAAACTGTTTTTT.

The chain couples TRBV13 to TRBJ2-7; tentatively, D is TRBD2 (6 bases). V was pared by 2 bases and J by 1 base, with 12 bases between. Germline lookup yields CDR1 PRHDT and CDR2 FYEKMQ (reference sequence). CDR3 length: 15 residues. CDR3 region: CASSLTGVFSYEQYF. DNA of the CDR3: TGTGCCAGCAGCTTAACGGGGGTATTTTCCTACGAGCAGTACTTC.

V is TRBV6-5 and J is TRBJ1-4, with 9 bases lining up with TRBD1. The CDR3 contains 14 residues. The V gene's germline CDR1 is MNHEY and CDR2 SVGAGI. V gave up 6 bases and J gave up 5 bases; unmatched junction bases: 4. Here the CDR3 reads CASRATGGNEKLFF. CDR3 sequence (DNA): TGTGCCAGCAGGGCTACAGGGGGCAATGAAAAACTGTTTTTT.

This rearrangement joins TRBV4-1 to TRBJ1-2; TRBD1 aligns across 7 bases. J was trimmed by 3 bases and V by 2 bases; bases with no gene match: 12. The CDR3 has 17 residues. CDR1 and CDR2 from the germline V gene are MGHRA and YSYEKL. This CDR3 reads CASSQPRDLRGYYGYTF. The CDR3 region has the DNA TGCGCCAGCAGCCAACCACGTGACCTCAGGGGGTACTATGGCTACACCTTC.

The J gene is TRBJ1-1, the V gene TRBV7-6; 10 nucleotides align to TRBD1. V lost 5 bases and J lost 4; bases outside the gene matches: 4. The CDR3 is 14 residues long. The V gene's germline CDR1 is SGHVS and CDR2 FNYEAQ. Here the CDR3 reads CASSPRTGGTEAFF. For the CDR3, the DNA is TGTGCCAGCAGCCCCCGGACAGGGGGCACTGAAGCTTTCTTT.

The chain combines TRBV27 with TRBJ2-1; D may be TRBD2 (6 bases). Trimming left V 7 bases short and J 6 bases short, with 19 bases between. This CDR3 spans 15 amino acids. In germline, CDR1 is MNHEY, CDR2 SMNVEV (reference sequence). CDR3 loop: CASKYRDSPFNEQFF. DNA for the CDR3: TGTGCCAGCAAATACCGGGACTCACCCTTCAATGAGCAGTTCTTC.

The chain has TRBV27 and TRBJ2-7, with 11 bases identical to TRBD2. Germline values: CDR1 MNHEY, CDR2 SMNVEV (reference sequence). The length of the CDR3 is 13 residues. With 6 bases clipped from V and 3 bases from J, the junction kept 1 base outside the gene matches. CDR3 loop: CASRTSGNYEQYF. The CDR3 DNA sequence: TGTGCCAGCAGGACTAGCGGGAACTACGAGCAGTACTTC.

This clone occurred a few times. This sequence joins TRBV19 and TRBJ1-2; possibly TRBD1 for D (5 bases). Germline-derived CDR1 and CDR2 are LNHDA and SQIVND (reference sequence). The CDR3 extends over 14 amino acids. V dropped 5 bases and J dropped 0 bases, with 10 bases sitting between them. DNA for the CDR3: TGTGCCAGTAGTTGGCAGGGAACTAACTATGGCTACACCTTC. Amino acid sequence: CASSWQGTNYGYTF.

In its sample, this clone was seen once. CDR3 in DNA: TGTGCCAGCAGTCACAGGGGCTGGAACACTGAAGCTTTCTTT. Encoded protein: CASSHRGWNTEAFF. The rearrangement links TRBV6-5 to TRBJ1-1; 7 positions agree with TRBD1. Germline trimming cut 5 bases from V and 1 base from J; bases unmatched to any gene: 4. The CDR3 is 14 residues long. CDR1 MNHEY and CDR2 SVGAGI come from the germline V gene.

The gene calls are TRBV28 and TRBJ2-1; 11 nucleotides align to TRBD2. V lost 6 bases to trimming and J lost 6 bases; unmatched junction nucleotides: 10. The V gene's germline CDR1 is MDHEN and CDR2 SYDVKM. The CDR3 extends over 16 amino acids. CDR3 nucleotides: TGTGCCAGCAGCCGCGAGGAACTAGCGGGAGTCAATGAGCAGTTCTTC. Residues: CASSREELAGVNEQFF.

This chain joins TRBV4-1 and TRBJ1-1; D gene ambiguous. CDR1 and CDR2 (germline): MGHRA, YSYEKL. This CDR3 region has 17 residues. With 2 bases removed from V and 0 bases from J, the gap between germline ends came to 16 bases. CDR3: CASSQLIFRGLNTEAFF. In DNA, the CDR3 is TGCGCCAGCAGCCAACTAATCTTCCGGGGATTGAACACTGAAGCTTTCTTT.

This clone was picked up one time. The V call is TRBV19, the J call TRBJ2-7; a possible D gene is TRBD2 (6 bases). Per germline, CDR1 LNHDA and CDR2 SQIVND (reference sequence). The CDR3 runs 14 residues. The V end was cut by 6 bases, the J end by 3 bases, with 15 bases between. The CDR3 DNA sequence: TGTGCCAGTAGCGTTCCGGGACTGATCTACGAGCAGTACTTC. Protein: CASSVPGLIYEQYF. The complete variable domain, with remaining parts taken from reference TRBV19 and TRBJ2-7, reads DGGITQSPKYLFRKEGQNVTLSCEQNLNHDAMYWYRQDPGQGLRLIYYSQIVNDFQKGDIAEGYSVSREKKESFPLTVTSAQKNPTAFYLCASSVPGLIYEQYFGPGTRLTVT.

V gene TRBV5-1 combines with J gene TRBJ2-7; 9 bases fit TRBD1. V dropped 4 bases and J dropped 5; count of bases not matched to a gene: 10. The germline V gene has CDR1 SGHRS and CDR2 YFSETQ. The CDR3 runs 15 residues. Written as DNA, the CDR3 is TGCGCCAGCAGCGCCCCCGGGACAGGGTCCAACGAGCAGTACTTC. This encodes CASSAPGTGSNEQYF. The variable domain in full, completed from reference TRBV5-1 and TRBJ2-7, reads KAGVTQTPRYLIKTRGQQVTLSCSPISGHRSVSWYQQTPGQGLQFLFEYFSETQRNKGNFPGRFSGRQFSNSRSEMNVSTLELGDSALYLCASSAPGTGSNEQYFGPGTRLTVT.